This T cell receptor beta chain stems from a study of T cell responses to AZD1222 COVID-19 vaccine. V lost 3 bases and J lost 4; bases outside the gene matches: 7. CDR1 and CDR2 from the germline V gene are MDHEN and SYDVKM. The CDR3 has 15 amino acids. Sequencing used immunoSEQ multiplex PCR; TCRdb keeps in-frame clones, though not all of them. The sample carries fewer than 180,000 clones, 92% recorded once. Findings and caveats of the study: Once two AZD1222 doses were given, Spike-specific TCR breadth and depth went up. Just a handful of AZD1222 recipients were seropositive at baseline. After the peak T cell response, and only then, were repertoires sampled.

With respect to this clone: Its antigen is unknown.

Specimen: peripheral blood, collected 28 days after the second AZD1222 dose. The receptor's source is an adult who received the AZD1222 COVID-19 vaccine. The chain joins TRBV28 to TRBJ2-7; TRBD1 agrees at 9 bases. CDR3 bases: TGTGCCAGCAGTTTCATTGGGGACAGGGCTTACGAGCAGTACTTC. Translated: CASSFIGDRAYEQYF.